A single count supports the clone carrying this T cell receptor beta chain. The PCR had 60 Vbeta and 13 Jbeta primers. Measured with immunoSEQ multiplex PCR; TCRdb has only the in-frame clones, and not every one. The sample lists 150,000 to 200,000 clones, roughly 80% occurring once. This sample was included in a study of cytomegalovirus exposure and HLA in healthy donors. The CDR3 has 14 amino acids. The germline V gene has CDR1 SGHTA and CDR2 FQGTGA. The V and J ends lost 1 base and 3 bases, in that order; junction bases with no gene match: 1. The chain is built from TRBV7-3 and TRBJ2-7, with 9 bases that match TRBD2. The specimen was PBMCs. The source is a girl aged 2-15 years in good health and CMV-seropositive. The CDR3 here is CASSLKLAGYEQYF. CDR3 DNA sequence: TGTGCCAGCAGCTTAAAACTAGCGGGCTACGAGCAGTACTTC. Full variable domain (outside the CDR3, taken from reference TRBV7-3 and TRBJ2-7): GAGVSQTPSNKVTEKGKYVELRCDPISGHTALYWYRQSLGQGPEFLIYFQGTGAADDSGLPNDRFFAVRPEGSVSTLKIQRTERGDSAVYLCASSLKLAGYEQYFGPGTRLTVT.